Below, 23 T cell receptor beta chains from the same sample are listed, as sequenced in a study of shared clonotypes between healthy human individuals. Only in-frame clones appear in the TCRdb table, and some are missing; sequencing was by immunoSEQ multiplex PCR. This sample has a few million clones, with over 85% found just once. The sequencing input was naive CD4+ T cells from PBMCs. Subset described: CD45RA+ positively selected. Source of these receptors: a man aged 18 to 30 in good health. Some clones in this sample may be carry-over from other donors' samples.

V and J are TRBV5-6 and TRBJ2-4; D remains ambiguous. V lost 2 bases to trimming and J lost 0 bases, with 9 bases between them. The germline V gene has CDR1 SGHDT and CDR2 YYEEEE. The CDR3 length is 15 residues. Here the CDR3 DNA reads TGTGCCAGCAGCTTAAGATCTATAGCCAAAAACATTCAGTACTTC. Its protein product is CASSLRSIAKNIQYF.

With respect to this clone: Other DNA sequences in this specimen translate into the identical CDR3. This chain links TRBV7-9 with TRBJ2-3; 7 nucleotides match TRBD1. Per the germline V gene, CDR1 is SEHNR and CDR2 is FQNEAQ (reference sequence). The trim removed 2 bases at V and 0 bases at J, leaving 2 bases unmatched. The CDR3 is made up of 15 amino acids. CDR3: CASSLLGQSTDTQYF. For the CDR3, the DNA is TGTGCCAGCAGCTTATTGGGACAGAGCACAGATACGCAGTATTTT.

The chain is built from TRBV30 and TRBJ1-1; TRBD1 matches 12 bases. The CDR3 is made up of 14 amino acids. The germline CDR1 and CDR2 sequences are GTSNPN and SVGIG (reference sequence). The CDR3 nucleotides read TGTGGGTCGGGACAGGGGGCCCCGAACACTGAAGCTTTCTTT. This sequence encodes CGSGQGAPNTEAFF. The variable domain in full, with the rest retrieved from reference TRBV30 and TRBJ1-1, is SQTIHQWPATLVQPVGSPLSLECTVEGTSNPNLYWYRQAAGRGLQLLFYSVGIGQISSEVPQNLSASRPQDRQFILSSKKLLLSDSGFYLCGSGQGAPNTEAFFGQGTRLTVV.

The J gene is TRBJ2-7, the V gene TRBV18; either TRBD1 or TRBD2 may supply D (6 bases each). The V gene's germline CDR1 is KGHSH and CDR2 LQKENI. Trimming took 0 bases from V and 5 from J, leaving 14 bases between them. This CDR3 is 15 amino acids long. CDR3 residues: CASSPPGRGGDEQYF. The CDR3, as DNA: TGTGCCAGCTCACCACCGGGCAGGGGAGGCGACGAGCAGTACTTC.

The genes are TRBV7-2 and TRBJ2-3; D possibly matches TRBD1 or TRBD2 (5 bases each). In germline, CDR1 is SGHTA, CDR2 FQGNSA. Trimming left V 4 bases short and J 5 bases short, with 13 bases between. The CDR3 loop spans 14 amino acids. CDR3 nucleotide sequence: TGTGCCAGCAGCTCCCTACTAGGACAAGATACGCAGTATTTT. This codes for CASSSLLGQDTQYF.

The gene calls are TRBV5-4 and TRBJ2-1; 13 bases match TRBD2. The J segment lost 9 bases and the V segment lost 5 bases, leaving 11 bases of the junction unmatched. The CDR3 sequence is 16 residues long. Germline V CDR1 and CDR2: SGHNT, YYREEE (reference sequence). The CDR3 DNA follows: TGTGCCAGCAGTCCTACGGGACTAGCGGGATGGGGTGAGCAGTTCTTC. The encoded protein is CASSPTGLAGWGEQFF. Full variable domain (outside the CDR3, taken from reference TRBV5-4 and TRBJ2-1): ETGVTQSPTHLIKTRGQQVTLRCSSQSGHNTVSWYQQALGQGPQFIFQYYREEENGRGNFPPRFSGLQFPNYSSELNVNALELDDSALYLCASSPTGLAGWGEQFFGPGTRLTVL.

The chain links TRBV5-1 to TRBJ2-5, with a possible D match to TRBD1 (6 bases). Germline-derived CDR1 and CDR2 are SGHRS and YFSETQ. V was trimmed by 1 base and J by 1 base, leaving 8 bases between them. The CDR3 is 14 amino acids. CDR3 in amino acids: CASSLQQGQETQYF. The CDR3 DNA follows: TGCGCCAGCAGCTTGCAACAGGGCCAAGAGACCCAGTACTTC.

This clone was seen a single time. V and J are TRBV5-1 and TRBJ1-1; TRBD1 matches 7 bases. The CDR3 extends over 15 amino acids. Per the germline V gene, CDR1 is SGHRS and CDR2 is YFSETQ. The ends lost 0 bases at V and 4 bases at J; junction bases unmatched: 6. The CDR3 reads CASSLDPGTVTEAFF. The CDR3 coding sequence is TGCGCCAGCAGCTTGGACCCGGGGACAGTCACTGAAGCTTTCTTT.

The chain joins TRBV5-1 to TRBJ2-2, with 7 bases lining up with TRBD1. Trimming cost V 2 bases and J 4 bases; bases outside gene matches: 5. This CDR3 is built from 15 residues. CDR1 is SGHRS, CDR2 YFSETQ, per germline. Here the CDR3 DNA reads TGCGCCAGCAGCTTCGACAGGGCGGGCACCGGGGAGCTGTTTTTT. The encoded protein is CASSFDRAGTGELFF.

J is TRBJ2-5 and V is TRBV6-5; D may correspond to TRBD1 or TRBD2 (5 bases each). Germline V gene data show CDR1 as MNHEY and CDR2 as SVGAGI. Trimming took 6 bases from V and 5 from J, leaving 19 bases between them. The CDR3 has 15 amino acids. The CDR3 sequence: CASRPGSLGDETQYF. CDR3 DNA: TGTGCCAGCAGACCCGGGTCTCTGGGGGATGAGACCCAGTACTTC.

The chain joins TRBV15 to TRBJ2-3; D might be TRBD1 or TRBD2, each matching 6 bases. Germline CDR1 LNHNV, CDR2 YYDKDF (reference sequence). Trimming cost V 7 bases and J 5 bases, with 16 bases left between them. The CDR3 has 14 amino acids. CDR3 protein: CATNQEQGGDTQYF. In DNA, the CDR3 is TGTGCCACCAACCAAGAACAGGGAGGAGATACGCAGTATTTT.

CDR3 residues: CASTLERAGGRDTQYF. CDR3 nucleotides: TGTGCCAGCACTTTGGAGCGAGCGGGAGGGAGAGATACGCAGTATTTT. The chain has TRBV28 and TRBJ2-3; 10 nucleotides line up with TRBD2. V lost 7 bases and J lost 5; bases outside the gene matches: 12. Germline V gene sequence: CDR1 MDHEN, CDR2 SYDVKM. This CDR3 is 16 amino acids long.

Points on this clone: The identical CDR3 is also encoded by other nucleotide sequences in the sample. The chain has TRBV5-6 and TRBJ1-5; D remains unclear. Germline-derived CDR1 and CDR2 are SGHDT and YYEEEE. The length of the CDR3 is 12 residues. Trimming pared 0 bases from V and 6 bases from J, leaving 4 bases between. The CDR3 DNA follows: TGTGCCAGCAGCTTGGGTACTCAGCCCCAGCATTTT. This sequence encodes CASSLGTQPQHF.

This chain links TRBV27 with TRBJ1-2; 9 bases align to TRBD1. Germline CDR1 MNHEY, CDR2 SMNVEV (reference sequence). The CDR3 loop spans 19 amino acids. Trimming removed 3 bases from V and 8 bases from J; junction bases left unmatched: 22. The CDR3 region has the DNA TGTGCCAGCAGTTTTCACGGGCTTTGGGACAGGGCAGGCTCGGAGGGCTACACCTTC. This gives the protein CASSFHGLWDRAGSEGYTF.

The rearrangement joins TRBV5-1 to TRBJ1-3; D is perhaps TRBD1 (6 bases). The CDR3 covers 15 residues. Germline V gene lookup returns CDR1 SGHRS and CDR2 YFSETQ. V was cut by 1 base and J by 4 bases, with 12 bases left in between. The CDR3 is CASSLMGATGNTIYF. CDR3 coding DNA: TGCGCCAGCAGCTTGATGGGGGCAACCGGAAACACCATATATTTT.

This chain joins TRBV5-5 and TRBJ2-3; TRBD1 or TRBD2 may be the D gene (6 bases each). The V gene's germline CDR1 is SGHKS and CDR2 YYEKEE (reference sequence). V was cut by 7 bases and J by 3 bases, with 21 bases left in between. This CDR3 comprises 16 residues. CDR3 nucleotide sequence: TGTGCCAGCGCCAGGGAGGCAGGGGATTTTACAGATACGCAGTATTTT. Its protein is CASAREAGDFTDTQYF.

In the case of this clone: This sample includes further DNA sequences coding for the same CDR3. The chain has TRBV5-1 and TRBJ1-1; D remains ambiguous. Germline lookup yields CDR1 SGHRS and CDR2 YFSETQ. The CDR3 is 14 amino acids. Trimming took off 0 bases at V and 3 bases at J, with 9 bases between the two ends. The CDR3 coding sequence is TGCGCCAGCAGCTTGGGAGGTGGAGACACTGAAGCTTTCTTT. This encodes CASSLGGGDTEAFF. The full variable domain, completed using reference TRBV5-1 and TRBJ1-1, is KAGVTQTPRYLIKTRGQQVTLSCSPISGHRSVSWYQQTPGQGLQFLFEYFSETQRNKGNFPGRFSGRQFSNSRSEMNVSTLELGDSALYLCASSLGGGDTEAFFGQGTRLTVV.

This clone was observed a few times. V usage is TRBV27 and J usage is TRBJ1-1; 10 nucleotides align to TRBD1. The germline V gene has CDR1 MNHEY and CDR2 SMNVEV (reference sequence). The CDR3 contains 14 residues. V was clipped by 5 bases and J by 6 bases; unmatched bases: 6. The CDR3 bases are TGTGCCAGCAGTCCCCGGGACAGGGGCGCTGAAGCTTTCTTT. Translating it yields CASSPRDRGAEAFF.

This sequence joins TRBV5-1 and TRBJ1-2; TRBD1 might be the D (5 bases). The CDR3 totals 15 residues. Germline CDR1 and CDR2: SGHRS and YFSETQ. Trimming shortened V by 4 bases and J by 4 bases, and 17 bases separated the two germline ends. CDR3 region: CASSDNTGTAYGYTF. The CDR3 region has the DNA TGCGCCAGCAGCGATAACACCGGGACGGCCTATGGCTACACCTTC.

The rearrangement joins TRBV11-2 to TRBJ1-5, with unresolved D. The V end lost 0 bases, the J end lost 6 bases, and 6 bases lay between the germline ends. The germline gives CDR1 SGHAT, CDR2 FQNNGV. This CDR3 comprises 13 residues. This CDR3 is CASSLDWGQPQHF. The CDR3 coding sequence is TGTGCCAGCAGCTTAGACTGGGGTCAGCCCCAGCATTTT.

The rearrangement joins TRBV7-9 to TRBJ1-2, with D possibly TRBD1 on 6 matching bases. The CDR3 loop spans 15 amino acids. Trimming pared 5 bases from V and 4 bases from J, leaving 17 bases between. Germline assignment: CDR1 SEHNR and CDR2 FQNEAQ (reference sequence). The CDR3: CASSQTRGPRYGYTF. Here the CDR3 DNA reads TGTGCCAGCAGCCAAACCAGGGGCCCTCGCTATGGCTACACCTTC. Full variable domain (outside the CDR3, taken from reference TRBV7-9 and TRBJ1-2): DTGVSQNPRHKITKRGQNVTFRCDPISEHNRLYWYRQTLGQGPEFLTYFQNEAQLEKSRLLSDRFSAERPKGSFSTLEIQRTEQGDSAMYLCASSQTRGPRYGYTFGSGTRLTVV.

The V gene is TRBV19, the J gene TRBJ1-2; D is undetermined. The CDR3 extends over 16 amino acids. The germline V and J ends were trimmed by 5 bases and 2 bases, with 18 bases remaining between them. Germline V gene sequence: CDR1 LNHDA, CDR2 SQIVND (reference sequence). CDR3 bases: TGTGCCAGTAGTCCCCTATCGACAAGCCGAAACTATGGCTACACCTTC. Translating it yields CASSPLSTSRNYGYTF.

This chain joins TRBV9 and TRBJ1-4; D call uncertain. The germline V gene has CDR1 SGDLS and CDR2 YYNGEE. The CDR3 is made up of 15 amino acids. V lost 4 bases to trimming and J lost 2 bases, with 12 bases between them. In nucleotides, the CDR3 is TGTGCCAGCAGCAAGAGGTCTGGGACTAATGAAAAACTGTTTTTT. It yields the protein CASSKRSGTNEKLFF. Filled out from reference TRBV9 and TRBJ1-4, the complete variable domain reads DSGVTQTPKHLITATGQRVTLRCSPRSGDLSVYWYQQSLDQGLQFLIQYYNGEERAKGNILERFSAQQFPDLHSELNLSSLELGDSALYFCASSKRSGTNEKLFFGSGTQLSVL.